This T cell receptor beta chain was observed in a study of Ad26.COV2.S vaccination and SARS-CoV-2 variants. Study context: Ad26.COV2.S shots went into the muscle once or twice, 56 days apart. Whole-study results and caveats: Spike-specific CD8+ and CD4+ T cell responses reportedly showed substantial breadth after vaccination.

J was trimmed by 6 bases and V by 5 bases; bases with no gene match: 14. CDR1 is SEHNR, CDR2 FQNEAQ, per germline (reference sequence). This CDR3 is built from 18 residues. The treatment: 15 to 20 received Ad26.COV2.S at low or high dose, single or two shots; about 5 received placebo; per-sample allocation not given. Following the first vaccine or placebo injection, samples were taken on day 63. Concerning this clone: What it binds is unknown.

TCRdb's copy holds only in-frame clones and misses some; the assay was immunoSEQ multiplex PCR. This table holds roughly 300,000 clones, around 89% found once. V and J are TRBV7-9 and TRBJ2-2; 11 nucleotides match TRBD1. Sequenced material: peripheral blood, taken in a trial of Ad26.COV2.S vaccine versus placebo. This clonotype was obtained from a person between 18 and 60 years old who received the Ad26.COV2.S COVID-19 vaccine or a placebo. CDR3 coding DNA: TGTGCCAGCAGCCCCATTGGACAGGGGGCGTATCCGCCCGGGGAGCTGTTTTTT. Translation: CASSPIGQGAYPPGELFF.